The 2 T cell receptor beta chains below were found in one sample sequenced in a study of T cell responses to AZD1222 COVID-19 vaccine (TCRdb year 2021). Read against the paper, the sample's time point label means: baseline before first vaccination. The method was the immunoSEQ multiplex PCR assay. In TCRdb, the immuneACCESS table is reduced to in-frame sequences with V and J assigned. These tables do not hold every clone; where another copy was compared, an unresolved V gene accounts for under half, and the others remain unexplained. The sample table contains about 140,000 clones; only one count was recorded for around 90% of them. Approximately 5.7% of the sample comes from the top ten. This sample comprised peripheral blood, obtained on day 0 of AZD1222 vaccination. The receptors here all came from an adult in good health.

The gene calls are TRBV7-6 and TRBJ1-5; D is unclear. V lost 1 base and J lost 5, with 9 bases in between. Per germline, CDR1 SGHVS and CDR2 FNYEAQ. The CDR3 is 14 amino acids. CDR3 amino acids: CASSLGGYHQPQHF. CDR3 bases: TGTGCCAGCAGCTTAGGAGGGTATCATCAGCCCCAGCATTTT.

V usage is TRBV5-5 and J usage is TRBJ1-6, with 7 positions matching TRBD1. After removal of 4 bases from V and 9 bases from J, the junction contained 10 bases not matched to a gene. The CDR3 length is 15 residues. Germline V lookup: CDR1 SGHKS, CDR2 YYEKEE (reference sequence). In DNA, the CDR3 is TGTGCCAGCAGCCGGGCGGCAGGGGGGAGTTCACCCCTCCACTTT. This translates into CASSRAAGGSSPLHF.